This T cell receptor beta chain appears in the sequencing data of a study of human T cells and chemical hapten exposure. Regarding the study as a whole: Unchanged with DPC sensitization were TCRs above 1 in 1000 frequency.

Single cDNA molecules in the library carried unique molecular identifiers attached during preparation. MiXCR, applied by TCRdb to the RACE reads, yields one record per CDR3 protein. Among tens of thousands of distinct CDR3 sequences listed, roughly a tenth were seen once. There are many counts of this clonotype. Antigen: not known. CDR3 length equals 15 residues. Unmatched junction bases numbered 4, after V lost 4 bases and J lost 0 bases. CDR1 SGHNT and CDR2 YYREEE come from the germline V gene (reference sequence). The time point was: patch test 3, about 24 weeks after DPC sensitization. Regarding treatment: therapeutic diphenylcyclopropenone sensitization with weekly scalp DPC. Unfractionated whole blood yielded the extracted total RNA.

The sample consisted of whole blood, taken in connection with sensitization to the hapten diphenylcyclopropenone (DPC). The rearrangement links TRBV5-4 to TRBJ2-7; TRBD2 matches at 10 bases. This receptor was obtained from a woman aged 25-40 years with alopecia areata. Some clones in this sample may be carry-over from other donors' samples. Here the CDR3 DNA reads TGTGCCAGCAGCATGGGACTAGCGATCTCCTACGAGCAGTACTTC. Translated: CASSMGLAISYEQYF.